Shown below are 12 T cell receptor beta chains from a single sample sequenced in a study of blood T cell repertoires in COVID-19. TCRdb's copy holds only in-frame clones and misses some; the assay was immunoSEQ multiplex PCR. The sample includes under 150,000 clones, 70% to 90% seen only once; the top ten take less than 5.5%. The sample taken for sequencing was peripheral blood. The receptors shown here come from a woman aged 45 to 65 with acute or convalescent COVID-19.

This chain uses TRBV20-1 with TRBJ2-1; the D is unclear. There are 14 residues in the CDR3. The V gene's germline CDR1 is DFQATT and CDR2 SNEGSKA (reference sequence). Trimming shortened V by 3 bases and J by 8 bases, and 17 bases separated the two germline ends. CDR3 in DNA: TGCAGTGCTAGTAGTGCGTTGGTTGCTTATGAGCAGTTCTTC. Encoded protein: CSASSALVAYEQFF.

As concerns this clone: At one boundary the junction diverges from the germline segment, which might be a read error. The chain links TRBV6-1 to TRBJ1-1; 7 bases agree with TRBD1. Germline CDR1 is MNHNS and CDR2 is SASEGT. There are 11 residues in the CDR3. The CDR3 DNA is TGTGCCAGCAGGGAAGGGGGCGAAGCTTTCTTT. Protein: CASREGGEAFF.

The genes are TRBV9 and TRBJ1-4; 7 bases are a match to TRBD1. CDR1 SGDLS and CDR2 YYNGEE come from the germline V gene. CDR3 size: 16 residues. Germline trimming cut 0 bases from V and 4 bases from J; bases unmatched to any gene: 6. DNA for the CDR3: TGTGCCAGCAGCGTAGCTCCAGGGGGGTTTAATGAAAAACTGTTTTTT. The encoded protein is CASSVAPGGFNEKLFF.

This clone was found once. The gene calls are TRBV28 and TRBJ2-7; possible D gene TRBD1, 5 bases. CDR1 is MDHEN, CDR2 SYDVKM, per germline. Trimming stripped 4 bases from V and 4 bases from J, with 20 bases between. The CDR3 is 16 amino acids. The CDR3 nucleotides are TGTGCCAGCAGTTCAAACCGGGTCAGGGTTCTTTACGAGCAGTACTTC. Its translation is CASSSNRVRVLYEQYF.

The rearrangement uses TRBV5-1 and TRBJ1-2; 9 bases agree with TRBD1. The CDR3 contains 15 residues. The V segment lost 4 bases and the J segment 5 bases; nucleotides outside the gene matches: 9. Per the germline V gene, CDR1 is SGHRS and CDR2 is YFSETQ. Here the CDR3 reads CASSAGQGEGYGYTF. The CDR3 DNA reads as TGCGCCAGCAGCGCGGGACAGGGCGAGGGGTATGGCTACACCTTC.

The chain couples TRBV19 to TRBJ1-5, with D unresolved. The CDR3 consists of 18 residues. Germline loops: CDR1 LNHDA, CDR2 SQIVND (reference sequence). Trimming took off 4 bases at V and 4 bases at J, with 23 bases between the two ends. The CDR3 bases are TGTGCCAGTAGTACGTTGGTTCCACAAAAAACTATAAATCAGCCCCAGCATTTT. Translation: CASSTLVPQKTINQPQHF.

The chain is built from TRBV9 and TRBJ2-1; 7 bases line up with TRBD1. This CDR3 contains 16 residues. CDR1 is SGDLS and CDR2 is YYNGEE in the germline V gene. After removal of 6 bases from V and 6 bases from J, the junction contained 15 bases not matched to a gene. In DNA form, the CDR3 reads TGTGCCAGCAACCGGATCGGGACAGACCCTCGCAATGAGCAGTTCTTC. Amino acid sequence: CASNRIGTDPRNEQFF.

This clone appeared once. The genes are TRBV6-2 or TRBV6-3 and TRBJ1-2, with D possibly TRBD1 on 6 matching bases. There are 15 residues in the CDR3. Per the germline V gene, CDR1 is MNHEY and CDR2 is SVGEGT. With 5 bases removed from V and 1 base from J, the gap between germline ends came to 14 bases. CDR3 coding DNA: TGTGCCAGCAGTAAACGACAGGAGCATAACTATGGCTACACCTTC. Translating it yields CASSKRQEHNYGYTF.

This clone has a handful of counts. The chain couples TRBV6-5 to TRBJ1-1; a weak D match, TRBD1 (5 bases). V dropped 4 bases and J dropped 1 base, with 13 bases sitting between them. The CDR3 is 15 residues long. The germline V gene encodes CDR1 MNHEY and CDR2 SVGAGI. Written as DNA, the CDR3 is TGTGCCAGCAGTTCGGGGGTATGGGGGAACACTGAAGCTTTCTTT. Protein: CASSSGVWGNTEAFF.

The rearrangement links TRBV9 to TRBJ1-2; perhaps TRBD1 as D (6 bases). Trimming took off 4 bases at V and 4 bases at J, with 14 bases between the two ends. The CDR3 has 14 residues. Germline CDR1 SGDLS, CDR2 YYNGEE. CDR3 sequence reads: CASSPWETGYGYTF. CDR3 in DNA: TGTGCCAGCAGCCCCTGGGAGACAGGCTATGGCTACACCTTC. Filled out from reference TRBV9 and TRBJ1-2, the complete variable domain reads DSGVTQTPKHLITATGQRVTLRCSPRSGDLSVYWYQQSLDQGLQFLIQYYNGEERAKGNILERFSAQQFPDLHSELNLSSLELGDSALYFCASSPWETGYGYTFGSGTRLTVV.

This clone was counted only a few times. The genes are TRBV28 and TRBJ1-5, with D possibly matching TRBD1 (6 bases). Germline CDR1 MDHEN, CDR2 SYDVKM. Trimming took 0 bases from V and 1 from J, leaving 25 bases between them. The CDR3 sequence is 21 residues long. CDR3 amino acids: CASSLWRPRQDSKRSNQPQHF. The CDR3 bases are TGTGCCAGCAGTTTATGGAGGCCCAGACAGGACTCAAAGCGGAGCAATCAGCCCCAGCATTTT.

This sequence joins TRBV5-8 and TRBJ1-1, with 11 positions matching TRBD1. The germline V gene encodes CDR1 SGHTS and CDR2 YDEGEE. The CDR3 contains 15 residues. V shed 4 bases, J shed 5 bases, and the junction held 7 bases outside the gene matches. In DNA, the CDR3 is TGTGCCAGCAGCATAGGACAGGGGGCTACTACTGAAGCTTTCTTT. Translation gives CASSIGQGATTEAFF.